The 16 T cell receptor beta chains listed next were all sequenced from one sample in a study of vaccination and CD4 T cells after COVID-19. Oncomine TCR Beta short-read sequencing was applied to DNA from cultured CD4+ T cells. TCRdb re-derived calls from the PCR reads in MiXCR, one entry per CDR3 protein. Here the sample spans roughly 28,000 distinct CDR3 sequences, approximately 60% being singletons. Treatment indicated: approximately nine-day PBMC culture with coronavirus spike peptide pools or control peptides (ViraFEST assay). These receptors lack a known antigen. Material: CD4+ T cells from blood, cultured in vitro, obtained after SARS-CoV-2 vaccination. The receptors shown here come from a human donor who received a COVID-19 vaccine.

In its sample, this clonotype was seen a few times. V usage is TRBV6-4 and J usage is TRBJ1-5, with 9 bases lining up with TRBD1. J gave up 1 base and V 0 bases, and 10 bases lay outside the gene matches. This CDR3 spans 19 amino acids. Germline-derived CDR1 and CDR2 are MRHNA and SNTAGT. The CDR3 sequence: CASSDSYLRDRDSNQPQHF. CDR3 bases: TGTGCCAGCAGTGACTCATACCTCCGGGACAGGGACAGCAATCAGCCCCAGCATTTT.

A few counts support this clonotype. This chain uses TRBV27 with TRBJ1-4; 7 bases are a match to TRBD1. Germline CDR1 MNHEY, CDR2 SMNVEV (reference sequence). The CDR3 extends over 17 amino acids. After removal of 5 bases from V and 6 bases from J, the junction contained 15 bases not matched to a gene. The CDR3 nucleotides are TGTGCCAGCAGTCTCCTAAAACCCGACAGGGAACATGAAAAACTGTTTTTT. Translated: CASSLLKPDREHEKLFF.

This chain links TRBV11-3 with TRBJ2-2; 7 bases align to TRBD2. V lost 3 bases and J lost 5; bases outside the gene matches: 3. The CDR3 totals 14 residues. Germline V gives CDR1 SGHNT, CDR2 YENEEA. The CDR3 DNA sequence: TGTGCCAGCAGCTTTCGGGGGGTGACCGGGGAGCTGTTTTTT. Protein product: CASSFRGVTGELFF. Using reference TRBV11-3 and TRBJ2-2 for the parts outside the CDR3, the full variable domain is EAGVVQSPRYKIIEKKQPVAFWCNPISGHNTLYWYLQNLGQGPELLIRYENEEAVDDSQLPKDRFSAERLKGVDSTLKIQPAELGDSAVYLCASSFRGVTGELFFGEGSRLTVL.

The V call is TRBV7-8, the J call TRBJ1-2, with TRBD1 matching 7 bases. The CDR3 has 17 residues. After removal of 5 bases from V and 2 bases from J, the junction contained 14 bases not matched to a gene. Germline V gene data show CDR1 as SGHVS and CDR2 as FQNEAQ. The CDR3 protein is CASSGDRVPVRNYGYTF. CDR3 sequence (DNA): TGTGCCAGCAGCGGTGACAGGGTCCCCGTGAGAAACTATGGCTACACCTTC.

The chain combines TRBV10-3 with TRBJ2-3; the D is unclear. Per germline, CDR1 ENHRY and CDR2 SYGVKD. This CDR3 spans 13 amino acids. Between the trimmed V and J ends, which lost 2 bases and 3 bases, there was a span of 6 bases. CDR3 nucleotide sequence: TGTGCCATCAGTGAGGGACGAACAGATACGCAGTATTTT. Amino acid sequence: CAISEGRTDTQYF.

This sequence joins TRBV19 and TRBJ2-5; no clear D gene. Germline CDR1 LNHDA, CDR2 SQIVND (reference sequence). V lost 1 base and J 3 bases, leaving 9 bases between the germline ends. The CDR3 spans 14 residues. The CDR3, as DNA: TGTGCCAGTAGTATAGGGCAGAAAGAAGAGACCCAGTACTTC. Encoded protein: CASSIGQKEETQYF.

The J gene is TRBJ1-2, the V gene TRBV19; 7 bases match TRBD1. The CDR3 is 12 amino acids. J was trimmed by 8 bases and V by 7 bases; bases with no gene match: 7. The germline CDR1 and CDR2 sequences are LNHDA and SQIVND (reference sequence). Here the CDR3 DNA reads TGTGCCAGTATCCTCAGGGGGTTGGGCTACACCTTC. Its translation is CASILRGLGYTF.

This chain connects TRBV11-2 to TRBJ2-3; D gene unclear. The CDR3 sequence is 13 residues long. Germline V gives CDR1 SGHAT, CDR2 FQNNGV. V was pared by 5 bases and J by 4 bases, with 10 bases between. This CDR3 reads CASSRLGPDTQYF. The CDR3, as DNA: TGTGCCAGCAGCCGCCTTGGACCAGATACGCAGTATTTT. Full variable domain (outside the CDR3, taken from reference TRBV11-2 and TRBJ2-3): EAGVAQSPRYKIIEKRQSVAFWCNPISGHATLYWYQQILGQGPKLLIQFQNNGVVDDSQLPKDRFSAERLKGVDSTLKIQPAKLEDSAVYLCASSRLGPDTQYFGPGTRLTVL.

V and J are TRBV7-9 and TRBJ1-6, with a weak D call TRBD1 (6 bases). Germline V gene sequence: CDR1 SEHNR, CDR2 FQNEAQ (reference sequence). V lost 11 bases and J 7 bases, leaving 18 bases between the germline ends. The CDR3 covers 14 residues. The chain's CDR3 is CALGGQGTNSPLHF. In DNA form, the CDR3 reads TGTGCCCTGGGGGGGCAGGGAACAAATTCACCCCTCCACTTT.

This clonotype was observed a few times. V gene TRBV27 combines with J gene TRBJ2-5, with TRBD2 matching 10 bases. Germline V CDR1 and CDR2: MNHEY, SMNVEV (reference sequence). With 5 bases clipped from V and 5 bases from J, the junction kept 8 bases outside the gene matches. The CDR3 runs 15 residues. CDR3 residues: CASSPASGGAETQYF. The CDR3 DNA reads as TGTGCCAGCAGTCCGGCGAGCGGGGGGGCGGAGACCCAGTACTTC.

This clonotype was detected a few times. The chain is built from TRBV19 and TRBJ1-3; no reliable D call. Looked up from germline, CDR1 is LNHDA and CDR2 is SQIVND (reference sequence). V was trimmed by 3 bases and J by 2 bases, leaving 17 bases between them. This CDR3 is 17 amino acids long. The CDR3 DNA sequence: TGTGCCAGTAGTATTCGTCGACCCGGGGATCCTGGAAACACCATATATTTT. Encoded protein: CASSIRRPGDPGNTIYF.

V usage is TRBV11-1 and J usage is TRBJ1-6; the D is unclear. The CDR3 runs to 15 residues. Trimming left V 6 bases short and J 3 bases short, with 12 bases between. Germline-derived CDR1 and CDR2 are SGHAT and FQDESV (reference sequence). CDR3 protein: CASRVSGSYNSPLHF. CDR3 nucleotide sequence: TGTGCCAGCAGGGTTTCAGGCAGCTATAATTCACCCCTCCACTTT.

This chain uses TRBV19 with TRBJ1-2; 8 nucleotides align to TRBD1. The V gene end was trimmed by 5 bases and the J gene end by 4 bases; junction bases not matched to a gene: 9. The CDR3 is made up of 15 amino acids. Germline V lookup: CDR1 LNHDA, CDR2 SQIVND (reference sequence). CDR3 nucleotides: TGTGCCAGTAGTCGTATACAGGGGGTACGCTATGGCTACACCTTC. Protein: CASSRIQGVRYGYTF. The full variable domain, completed using reference TRBV19 and TRBJ1-2, is DGGITQSPKYLFRKEGQNVTLSCEQNLNHDAMYWYRQDPGQGLRLIYYSQIVNDFQKGDIAEGYSVSREKKESFPLTVTSAQKNPTAFYLCASSRIQGVRYGYTFGSGTRLTVV.

This clonotype was observed a few times. This chain uses TRBV15 with TRBJ2-5; D is possibly TRBD2 (6 bases). The CDR3 contains 15 residues. Trimming stripped 4 bases from V and 4 bases from J, with 16 bases between. Germline lookup yields CDR1 LNHNV and CDR2 YYDKDF (reference sequence). The CDR3 DNA is TGTGCCACCAGCAAACCCTCCGGGGGACTAGAGACCCAGTACTTC. It codes for CATSKPSGGLETQYF.

The chain carries TRBV12-2 and TRBJ2-3; the D call of TRBD1 is as the table states it, not checked on the DNA. TRBV12-2 is described as a pseudogene. CDR3 length: 14 amino acids. The CDR3 protein is CATYTGGHTDTQYF. Here the CDR3 DNA reads TGTGCAACATATACAGGGGGACACACAGATACGCAGTATTTT.

V usage is TRBV6-1 and J usage is TRBJ1-6; no clear D gene. Trimming took 1 base from V and 9 from J, leaving 13 bases between them. The CDR3 is made up of 15 amino acids. CDR1 is MNHNS, CDR2 SASEGT, per germline. This CDR3 reads CASSEGRALGSPLHF. The CDR3, as DNA: TGTGCCAGCAGTGAAGGGAGGGCTTTGGGTTCACCCCTCCACTTT.